Shown below are 6 T cell receptor beta chains from a single sample sequenced in a study of shared clonotypes between healthy human individuals. Data came from immunoSEQ multiplex PCR; TCRdb stores just in-frame clones and leaves some out. Of hundreds of thousands of clones listed, roughly 77% were seen once; the top ten hold around 13%. Sequencing was carried out using PBMCs. The origin of the receptors is a woman aged 40 to 50 in good health. Some clones in this sample may be carry-over from other donors' samples.

The gene calls are TRBV7-2 and TRBJ2-1, with D possibly being TRBD1 (5 bases). The CDR3 runs 14 residues. In germline, CDR1 is SGHTA, CDR2 FQGNSA. Deletions cut 5 bases from V and 6 bases from J, with 14 bases between. CDR3 in amino acids: CASSPGSRSNEQFF. The DNA of the CDR3 is TGTGCCAGCAGCCCAGGGTCCCGGTCCAATGAGCAGTTCTTC.

The rearrangement joins TRBV15 to TRBJ2-4, with D uncertain. This CDR3 contains 13 residues. Germline V lookup: CDR1 LNHNV, CDR2 YYDKDF (reference sequence). Trimming took 5 bases from V and 12 from J, leaving 17 bases between them. The DNA of the CDR3 is TGTGCCACCAGCTCCACCTCTCTCTCGAATCAGTACTTC. This encodes CATSSTSLSNQYF.

The chain recombines TRBV7-9 with TRBJ2-1; 9 bases agree with TRBD2. The V and J ends lost 4 bases and 5 bases, in that order; junction bases with no gene match: 15. Looked up from germline, CDR1 is SEHNR and CDR2 is FQNEAQ (reference sequence). The CDR3 is 18 amino acids. Here the CDR3 reads CASSYSLILASGNNEQFF. The CDR3 DNA reads TGTGCCAGCAGCTATTCTCTCATACTGGCTAGCGGGAACAATGAGCAGTTCTTC.

This chain joins TRBV11-2 and TRBJ2-6; no definite D call. V lost 5 bases and J lost 0, with 8 bases in between. CDR3 size: 15 residues. Germline V gene lookup returns CDR1 SGHAT and CDR2 FQNNGV. In DNA form, the CDR3 reads TGTGCCAGCAGCCAACTAATCTCTGGGGCCAACGTCCTGACTTTC. Its protein product is CASSQLISGANVLTF.

This clone was seen a single time. The chain uses TRBV5-1 and TRBJ2-7; D gene ambiguous. The V end was cut by 4 bases, the J end by 2 bases, with 7 bases between. The CDR3 contains 12 residues. Germline V lookup: CDR1 SGHRS, CDR2 YFSETQ. CDR3: CASSADPYEQYF. The CDR3 DNA reads TGCGCCAGCAGCGCAGACCCCTACGAGCAGTACTTC.

The chain joins TRBV18 to TRBJ1-4; TRBD1 is a possible D gene (6 bases). The CDR3 extends over 19 amino acids. Between the trimmed V and J ends, which lost 6 bases and 0 bases, there was a span of 23 bases. CDR1 is KGHSH and CDR2 is LQKENI in the germline V gene. In nucleotides, the CDR3 is TGTGCCAGCTCGCGCACCGGGACACGGGGAACAGCAACTAATGAAAAACTGTTTTTT. It yields the protein CASSRTGTRGTATNEKLFF. The full variable domain, rest sourced from reference TRBV18 and TRBJ1-4, is NAGVMQNPRHLVRRRGQEARLRCSPMKGHSHVYWYRQLPEEGLKFMVYLQKENIIDESGMPKERFSAEFPKEGPSILRIQQVVRGDSAAYFCASSRTGTRGTATNEKLFFGSGTQLSVL.